This TCR beta chain was recovered during a study of graft-versus-host responses after intestinal transplantation. Across the study: Multivisceral, liver-intestinal, or isolated intestinal transplants were given to recipients. Tacrolimus plus steroids were given to all recipients for approximately 3 years, preceded by anti-thymocyte globulin induction. Points from the study as a whole: Recipient bone marrow held GvH clones, some seen earlier in ileum or blood. Early after transplant, HvG clones declined as circulating GvH clones peaked.

In this sample, this clone turned up a few times. Antigen specificity is unknown. Only in-frame clones appear in the TCRdb table, and some are missing; sequencing was by immunoSEQ multiplex PCR. The sample shows about 82,000 clones, more than 85% of them seen only once. Trimming took 2 bases from V and 4 from J, leaving 6 bases between them. CDR3 length equals 13 residues. The germline V gene has CDR1 MNHEY and CDR2 SVGAGI. The origin of this receptor is a human donor who was the organ donor for an intestinal transplant. V and J are TRBV6-5 and TRBJ1-5, with D possibly TRBD1 on 5 matching bases. Sample: unstimulated CD4+ T cells sorted from spleen or lymph node cells, taken before transplant. This chain's CDR3 is CASSYAGNQPQHF. The DNA of the CDR3 is TGTGCCAGCAGTTACGCAGGGAATCAGCCCCAGCATTTT.